The clone carrying this TCR beta chain came up a few times. Antigen unknown. Sequence at one end of the junction differs from germline and may be a read error. The data were obtained in a study of cytomegalovirus exposure and HLA in healthy donors. The study, taken as a whole, reports: In a later analysis, at a false discovery rate of 0.05, 17,000 or so TCR beta sequences were associated with HLA alleles.

The PCR had 60 Vbeta and 13 Jbeta primers. Repertoires were generated with immunoSEQ multiplex PCR, while TCRdb's copy carries only in-frame clones and drops some. The profile shows 70,000 to 95,000 clones, 80% of them singletons. The specimen was PBMCs. This TCR came from a young man in good health and CMV-seronegative.

DNA for the CDR3: TGTTCCAGCAGCTCCGGGACAGGGCAAGAGGGAGGTTCACCCCTCCACTTT. This gives the protein CSSSSGTGQEGGSPLHF. The chain employs TRBV7-9 and TRBJ1-6; 9 nucleotides agree with TRBD1. This CDR3 has 17 amino acids. The germline V gene has CDR1 SEHNR and CDR2 FQNEAQ (reference sequence).